One and the same sample provided the 14 T cell receptor beta chains below, sequenced in a study of blood T cell repertoires in COVID-19. Method: immunoSEQ multiplex PCR; TCRdb's copy keeps in-frame clones and lacks some. This repertoire shows fewer than 250,000 clones, 86% found once; its top ten account for over 2%. Sample: PBMCs or T cells enriched from blood (not recorded which). The receptors were gathered from a woman in her 50s who had recovered from COVID-19.

This clone was counted between two and nine times. The chain combines TRBV15 with TRBJ2-1, with D possibly matching TRBD1 (6 bases). V was pared by 1 base and J by 7 bases, with 14 bases between. The germline V gene encodes CDR1 LNHNV and CDR2 YYDKDF (reference sequence). There are 15 residues in the CDR3. The CDR3 protein is CATSRGGTRANEQFF. CDR3 DNA sequence: TGTGCCACCAGCAGAGGAGGGACACGGGCAAATGAGCAGTTCTTC.

This clone was found once. The chain joins TRBV15 to TRBJ2-5; 8 nucleotides line up with TRBD2. The CDR3 is made up of 14 amino acids. The V gene end was trimmed by 8 bases and the J gene end by 4 bases; junction bases not matched to a gene: 9. Germline CDR1 reads LNHNV; CDR2 reads YYDKDF (reference sequence). The CDR3 here is CATRSGTSTETQYF. The CDR3 DNA reads as TGTGCCACCCGATCCGGGACTAGTACAGAGACCCAGTACTTC.

This rearrangement joins TRBV28 to TRBJ1-1; 8 nucleotides line up with TRBD1. CDR1 is MDHEN, CDR2 SYDVKM, per germline. The CDR3 spans 15 residues. V shed 5 bases, J shed 6 bases, and the junction held 11 bases outside the gene matches. CDR3 DNA: TGTGCCAGCAGTGCCTCACAGGGGGGCATGGCTGAAGCTTTCTTT. It encodes CASSASQGGMAEAFF.

This chain joins TRBV11-2 and TRBJ2-7, with 7 bases matching TRBD1. In germline, CDR1 is SGHAT, CDR2 FQNNGV. J lost 3 bases, V lost 5 bases, and 13 bases had no gene match. This CDR3 comprises 16 residues. The CDR3 region has the DNA TGTGCCAGCAGCCCCCTCACGGGACAGATCTACTACGAGCAGTACTTC. Protein product: CASSPLTGQIYYEQYF.

The chain links TRBV5-1 to TRBJ1-6; the match to TRBD1 covers 8 bases. The V and J ends lost 4 bases and 9 bases, in that order; junction bases with no gene match: 9. CDR3 length: 15 residues. CDR1 and CDR2 (germline): SGHRS, YFSETQ. The CDR3 DNA sequence: TGCGCCAGCAGCACAACTACAGGGGGTGGTTCACCCCTCCACTTT. Encoded protein: CASSTTTGGGSPLHF.

The CDR3 bases are TGTGCCAGCAGTTTACGGGGGGCCTCTGGAAACACCATATATTTT. Protein product: CASSLRGASGNTIYF. The J gene is TRBJ1-3, the V gene TRBV27, with D tentatively TRBD1 (6 bases). Trimming shortened V by 2 bases and J by 0 bases, and 8 bases separated the two germline ends. The CDR3 covers 15 residues. Germline V gene sequence: CDR1 MNHEY, CDR2 SMNVEV (reference sequence).

In nucleotides, the CDR3 is TGTGCCAGCAGCGGAGAGGGACAGGTATCCGAGCAGTACTTC. Its protein is CASSGEGQVSEQYF. The V call is TRBV27, the J call TRBJ2-7; 8 bases line up with TRBD1. CDR1 is MNHEY, CDR2 SMNVEV, per germline (reference sequence). The trim removed 6 bases at V and 6 bases at J, leaving 10 bases unmatched. The CDR3 totals 14 residues.

V is TRBV28 and J is TRBJ2-5, with TRBD1 as a possible D gene (7 bases). CDR3 length: 15 amino acids. V shed 2 bases and J shed 5 bases, with 15 bases lying between them. Germline V gene sequence: CDR1 MDHEN, CDR2 SYDVKM. The CDR3 spells CASSLRRGPVETQYF. The CDR3, as DNA: TGTGCCAGCAGTTTAAGGAGGGGGCCTGTGGAGACCCAGTACTTC.

The V and J genes are TRBV5-1 and TRBJ2-2; D may be TRBD2 (5 bases). CDR1 is SGHRS, CDR2 YFSETQ, per germline. V dropped 0 bases and J dropped 4 bases, with 10 bases sitting between them. This CDR3 has 15 residues. CDR3 protein: CASSLVGGLTGELFF. CDR3 DNA: TGCGCCAGCAGCTTGGTTGGAGGACTCACCGGGGAGCTGTTTTTT. Drawing the rest from reference TRBV5-1 and TRBJ2-2, the complete variable domain is KAGVTQTPRYLIKTRGQQVTLSCSPISGHRSVSWYQQTPGQGLQFLFEYFSETQRNKGNFPGRFSGRQFSNSRSEMNVSTLELGDSALYLCASSLVGGLTGELFFGEGSRLTVL.

The chain joins TRBV27 to TRBJ1-2; weak D call: TRBD1 (6 bases). The CDR3 has 14 residues. CDR1 and CDR2 from the germline V gene are MNHEY and SMNVEV (reference sequence). V gave up 5 bases and J gave up 8 bases, with 18 bases separating them. The CDR3 protein is CASSTDSLIGGYTF. Written as DNA, the CDR3 is TGTGCCAGCAGTACGGACAGTCTGATTGGGGGCTACACCTTC.

The gene calls are TRBV3-1 (or the pseudogene TRBV3-2) and TRBJ2-7; 8 bases agree with TRBD1. From germline, CDR1 is LGHDT and CDR2 YNNKEL (reference sequence). The CDR3 is 13 residues long. Losses at the gene ends were 6 bases for V and 6 bases for J; bases not matched to a gene: 7. The CDR3 protein is CASSGGDRGEQYF. CDR3 nucleotides: TGTGCCAGCAGTGGGGGCGACAGGGGCGAGCAGTACTTC.

J is TRBJ2-4 and V is TRBV10-1, with 10 positions matching TRBD1. Germline V lookup: CDR1 WNHNN, CDR2 SYGVQD (reference sequence). The J segment lost 7 bases and the V segment lost 6 bases, leaving 3 bases of the junction unmatched. The CDR3 runs to 13 residues. CDR3 nucleotides: TGCGCCAGCAGCTTGGACAGGGGGAACATTCAGTACTTC. It is translated as CASSLDRGNIQYF.

J is TRBJ2-7 and V is TRBV7-6; 9 nucleotides agree with TRBD2. V lost 5 bases to trimming and J lost 2 bases; unmatched junction nucleotides: 7. The CDR3 has 15 amino acids. CDR1 and CDR2 from the germline V gene are SGHVS and FNYEAQ. The CDR3 DNA reads TGTGCCAGCAGCCTCGGACTAGCGAGTCCCTACGAGCAGTACTTC. Its protein product is CASSLGLASPYEQYF.

The rearrangement joins TRBV30 to TRBJ1-6; 8 nucleotides align to TRBD1. The CDR3 is made up of 18 amino acids. Germline CDR1 reads GTSNPN; CDR2 reads SVGIG (reference sequence). With V trimmed by 5 bases and J by 6 bases, 18 bases remained unmatched. The chain's CDR3 is CAWYGGQGSRGPNSPLHF. CDR3 nucleotides: TGTGCCTGGTATGGAGGACAGGGAAGTAGGGGGCCTAATTCACCCCTCCACTTT.